This entry concerns a single TCR beta chain. This clonotype was seen at least ten times. Its antigen specificity is not known. No clone much larger than this one lies a single base away; base qualities are absent. Inclusive of the bounding cysteine and phenylalanine, the CDR3 is 16 residues long. Only the CDR3 part of the read is kept: 48 bases, read in frame from the first base. Per the germline V gene, SGHVS is the CDR1 and FNYEAQ is the CDR2. At the junction V is shortened by 1 base and J by 4 bases, with 16 bases in between. Instrument used: Illumina HiSeq 2500. Quantitative 5'-RACE with molecular barcodes was used to prepare TCR beta libraries. As for the authors' bioinformatics: To identify disease-linked TCR variants, a new computational method was used, one built on a probabilistic model of VDJ rearrangement. Using fastp at Q25 and MiXCR, TCRdb reprocessed the public reads and kept productive beta chains. CDR3 protein duplicates are merged, each entry listing the most common genes and DNA. These V and J calls are TCRdb output, not the study's own analysis. The sample table records approximately 45,000 distinct CDR3 sequences; 9.5% to 11% of these occur just once. Approximately 1.4% of the sample belongs to the ten largest clones.

This sample stems from a study of CD8 T cells in ankylosing spondylitis (dated 2017 in TCRdb). About the full investigation: The study profiled T cell receptor beta repertoires in healthy donors and ankylosing spondylitis patients to find disease-linked TCR variants. The full study cohort comprised about 24 ankylosing spondylitis patients and some 110 healthy donors. Peripheral blood was sampled, and synovial fluid was also collected from ankylosing spondylitis patients.

Beyond this particular receptor, the publication reports: Significant enrichment of the disease-linked clones was reported in matched synovial fluid samples from ankylosing spondylitis patients. A TCR beta motif made up of roughly eight highly homologous amino acid variants appeared to be characteristic of blood from ankylosing spondylitis patients. In peripheral blood, the disease-linked clones were found at relatively low frequencies and had a CD8+ phenotype. Some TCR beta motif variants had previously been reported in synovial fluid and blood of reactive arthritis patients, which suggested common disease-initiation mechanisms.

The receptor chain draws on TRBV7-6 and TRBJ2-5; the D segment cannot be called with confidence. The receptor was derived from a male donor with ankylosing spondylitis or in good health (not recorded which). Sequenced material: blood, either unsorted or a sorted T cell fraction (not recorded which). This receptor carries the CDR3 CASSLGVRSLGETQYF. At the DNA level, the sequence is TGTGCCAGCAGCTTAGGGGTCCGTTCCTTGGGAGAGACCCAGTACTTC.